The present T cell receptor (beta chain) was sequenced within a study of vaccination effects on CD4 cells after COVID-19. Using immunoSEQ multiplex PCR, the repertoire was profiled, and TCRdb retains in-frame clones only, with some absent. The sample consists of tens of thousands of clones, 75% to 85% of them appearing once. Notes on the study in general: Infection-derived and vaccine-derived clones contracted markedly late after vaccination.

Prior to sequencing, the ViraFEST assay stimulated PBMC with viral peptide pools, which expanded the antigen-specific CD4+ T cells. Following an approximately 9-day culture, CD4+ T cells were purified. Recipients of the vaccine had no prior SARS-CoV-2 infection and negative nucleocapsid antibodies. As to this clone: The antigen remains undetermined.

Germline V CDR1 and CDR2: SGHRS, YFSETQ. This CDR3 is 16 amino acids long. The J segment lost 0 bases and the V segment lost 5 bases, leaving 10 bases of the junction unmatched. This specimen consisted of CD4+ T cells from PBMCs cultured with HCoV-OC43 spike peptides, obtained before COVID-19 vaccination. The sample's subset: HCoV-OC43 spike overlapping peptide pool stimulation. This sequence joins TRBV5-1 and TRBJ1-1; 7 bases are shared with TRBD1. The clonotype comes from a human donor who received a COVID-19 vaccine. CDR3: CASRRDSAHMNTEAFF. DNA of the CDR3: TGCGCCAGCAGGCGGGACAGTGCCCACATGAACACTGAAGCTTTCTTT.